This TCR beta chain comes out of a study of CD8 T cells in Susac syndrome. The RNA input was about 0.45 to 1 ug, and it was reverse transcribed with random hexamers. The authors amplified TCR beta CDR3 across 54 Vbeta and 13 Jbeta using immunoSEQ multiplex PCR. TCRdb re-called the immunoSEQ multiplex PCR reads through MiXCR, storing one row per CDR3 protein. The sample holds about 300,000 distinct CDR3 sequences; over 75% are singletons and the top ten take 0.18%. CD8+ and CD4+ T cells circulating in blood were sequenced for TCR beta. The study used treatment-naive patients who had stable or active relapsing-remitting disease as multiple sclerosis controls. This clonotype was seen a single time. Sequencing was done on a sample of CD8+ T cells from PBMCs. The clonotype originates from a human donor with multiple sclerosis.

CDR3 in DNA: TGTGCCAGCAGCTCGGGGACAGGGGTCACTGAAGCTTTCTTT. This sequence encodes CASSSGTGVTEAFF. The chain combines TRBV7-6 with TRBJ1-1; 10 positions match TRBD1. Germline V CDR1 and CDR2: SGHVS, FNYEAQ. The ends lost 4 bases at V and 4 bases at J; junction bases unmatched: 3. This CDR3 spans 14 amino acids.